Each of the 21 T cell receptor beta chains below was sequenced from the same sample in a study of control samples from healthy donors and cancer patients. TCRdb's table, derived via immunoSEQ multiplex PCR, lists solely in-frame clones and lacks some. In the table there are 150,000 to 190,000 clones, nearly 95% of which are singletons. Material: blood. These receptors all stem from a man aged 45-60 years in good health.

The CDR3 loop is CASSFGQHYGYTF. The CDR3, as DNA: TGTGCCAGCAGCTTCGGACAACACTATGGCTACACCTTC. V is TRBV13 and J is TRBJ1-2; D possibly corresponds to TRBD1 (5 bases). Per germline, CDR1 PRHDT and CDR2 FYEKMQ (reference sequence). The CDR3 contains 13 residues. V was shortened by 3 bases and J by 3 bases, with 8 bases between the two germline ends. Looking up the rest from reference TRBV13 and TRBJ1-2 gives the full variable domain: AAGVIQSPRHLIKEKRETATLKCYPIPRHDTVYWYQQGPGQDPQFLISFYEKMQSDKGSIPDRFSAQQFSDYHSELNMSSLELGDSALYFCASSFGQHYGYTFGSGTRLTVV.

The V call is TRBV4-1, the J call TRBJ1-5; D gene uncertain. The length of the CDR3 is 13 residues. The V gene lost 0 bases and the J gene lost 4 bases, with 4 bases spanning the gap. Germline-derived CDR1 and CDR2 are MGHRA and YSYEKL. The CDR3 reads CASSQDGNQPQHF. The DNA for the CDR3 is TGCGCCAGCAGCCAAGATGGAAATCAGCCCCAGCATTTT.

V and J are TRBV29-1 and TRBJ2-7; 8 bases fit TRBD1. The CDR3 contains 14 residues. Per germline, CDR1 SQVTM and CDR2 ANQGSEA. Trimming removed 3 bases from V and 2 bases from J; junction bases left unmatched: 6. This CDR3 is CSVESDRGPYEQYF. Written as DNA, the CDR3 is TGCAGCGTTGAGTCCGACAGGGGCCCCTACGAGCAGTACTTC.

In DNA form, the CDR3 reads TGTGCCAGCAGTGAGAGTACTAGCGGGGCATGGGAGCAGTTCTTC. Protein product: CASSESTSGAWEQFF. The chain is built from TRBV6-1 and TRBJ2-1; 10 nucleotides line up with TRBD2. The CDR3 has 15 residues. V lost 3 bases, J lost 10 bases, and 9 bases stayed unmatched. Germline V lookup: CDR1 MNHNS, CDR2 SASEGT.

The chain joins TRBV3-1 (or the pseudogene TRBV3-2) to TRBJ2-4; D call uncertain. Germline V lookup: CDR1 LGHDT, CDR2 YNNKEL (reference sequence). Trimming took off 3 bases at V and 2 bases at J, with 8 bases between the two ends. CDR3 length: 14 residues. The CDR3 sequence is CASSQRFSKNIQYF. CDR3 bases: TGTGCCAGCAGCCAGAGGTTTTCCAAAAACATTCAGTACTTC.

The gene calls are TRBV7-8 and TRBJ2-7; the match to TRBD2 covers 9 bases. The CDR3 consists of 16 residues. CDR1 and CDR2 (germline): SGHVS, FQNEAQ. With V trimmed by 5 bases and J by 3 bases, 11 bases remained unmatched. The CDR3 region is CASSTRGGGKGYEQYF. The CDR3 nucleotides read TGTGCCAGCAGCACGCGGGGGGGCGGGAAAGGCTACGAGCAGTACTTC.

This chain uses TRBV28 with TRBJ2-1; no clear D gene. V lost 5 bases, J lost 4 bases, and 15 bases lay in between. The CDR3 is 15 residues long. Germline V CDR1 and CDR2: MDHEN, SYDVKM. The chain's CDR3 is CASSPRSGYYNEQFF. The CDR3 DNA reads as TGTGCCAGCAGTCCCCGGAGTGGGTATTACAATGAGCAGTTCTTC.

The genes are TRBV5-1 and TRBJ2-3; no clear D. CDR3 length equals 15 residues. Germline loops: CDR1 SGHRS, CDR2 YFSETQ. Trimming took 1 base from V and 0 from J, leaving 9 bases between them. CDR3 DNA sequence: TGCGCCAGCAGCTTGCAGCAATCTAGCACAGATACGCAGTATTTT. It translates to CASSLQQSSTDTQYF.

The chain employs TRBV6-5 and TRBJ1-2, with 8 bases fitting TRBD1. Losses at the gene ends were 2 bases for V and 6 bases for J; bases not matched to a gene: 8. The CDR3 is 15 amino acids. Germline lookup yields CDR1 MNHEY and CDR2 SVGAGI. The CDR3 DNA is TGTGCCAGCAGTTACCGGACAGGGAGGAAGGATGGCTACACCTTC. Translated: CASSYRTGRKDGYTF.

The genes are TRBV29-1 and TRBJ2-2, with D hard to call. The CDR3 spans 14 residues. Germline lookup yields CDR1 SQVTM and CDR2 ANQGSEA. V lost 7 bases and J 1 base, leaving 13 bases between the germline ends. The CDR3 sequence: CSASSGRNTGELFF. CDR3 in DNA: TGCAGCGCATCGTCGGGTCGGAACACCGGGGAGCTGTTTTTT.

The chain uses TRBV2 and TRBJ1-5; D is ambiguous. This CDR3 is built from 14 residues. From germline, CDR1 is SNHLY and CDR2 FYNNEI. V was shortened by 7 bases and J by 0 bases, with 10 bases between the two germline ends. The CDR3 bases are TGTGCCAGCACCTTAATAGATAGCAATCAGCCCCAGCATTTT. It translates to CASTLIDSNQPQHF. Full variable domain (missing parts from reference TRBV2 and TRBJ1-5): EPEVTQTPSHQVTQMGQEVILRCVPISNHLYFYWYRQILGQKVEFLVSFYNNEISEKSEIFDDQFSVERPDGSNFTLKIRSTKLEDSAMYFCASTLIDSNQPQHFGDGTRLSIL.

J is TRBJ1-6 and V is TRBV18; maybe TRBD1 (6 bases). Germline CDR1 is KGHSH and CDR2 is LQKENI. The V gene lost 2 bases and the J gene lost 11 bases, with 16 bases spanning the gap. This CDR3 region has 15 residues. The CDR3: CASSPMRSGDAPLHF. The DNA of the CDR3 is TGTGCCAGCTCACCAATGCGGTCAGGGGATGCACCCCTCCACTTT.

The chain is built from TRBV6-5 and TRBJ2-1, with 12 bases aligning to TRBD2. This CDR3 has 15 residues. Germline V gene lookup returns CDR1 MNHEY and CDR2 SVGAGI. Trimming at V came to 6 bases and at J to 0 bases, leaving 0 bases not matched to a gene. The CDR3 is CASRTSGSSYNEQFF. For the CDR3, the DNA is TGTGCCAGCAGGACTAGCGGGAGCTCCTACAATGAGCAGTTCTTC.

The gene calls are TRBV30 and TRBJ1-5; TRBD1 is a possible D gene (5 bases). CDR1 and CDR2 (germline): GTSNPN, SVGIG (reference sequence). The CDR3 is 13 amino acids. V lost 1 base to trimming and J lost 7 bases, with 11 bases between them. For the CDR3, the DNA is TGTGCCTGGAGTGAACAGGAGGGGCAGCCCCAGCATTTT. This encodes CAWSEQEGQPQHF.

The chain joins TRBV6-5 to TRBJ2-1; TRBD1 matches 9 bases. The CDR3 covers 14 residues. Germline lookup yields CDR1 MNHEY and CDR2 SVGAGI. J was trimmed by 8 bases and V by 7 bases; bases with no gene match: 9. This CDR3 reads CASTEGQGVDEQFF. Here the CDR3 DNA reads TGTGCCAGCACCGAGGGACAGGGTGTTGATGAGCAGTTCTTC.

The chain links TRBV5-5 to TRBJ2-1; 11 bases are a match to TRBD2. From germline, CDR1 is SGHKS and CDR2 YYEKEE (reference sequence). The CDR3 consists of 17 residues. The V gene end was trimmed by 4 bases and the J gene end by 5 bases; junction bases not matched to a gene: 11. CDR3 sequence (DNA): TGTGCCAGCAGCCGATTTCCCGGGACTAGCGGCAACAATGAGCAGTTCTTC. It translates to CASSRFPGTSGNNEQFF.

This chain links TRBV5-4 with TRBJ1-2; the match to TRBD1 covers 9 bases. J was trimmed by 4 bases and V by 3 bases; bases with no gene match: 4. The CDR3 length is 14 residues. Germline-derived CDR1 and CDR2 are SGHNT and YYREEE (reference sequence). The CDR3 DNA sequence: TGTGCCAGCAGCTGGGACAGGGTAGCCTATGGCTACACCTTC. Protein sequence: CASSWDRVAYGYTF.

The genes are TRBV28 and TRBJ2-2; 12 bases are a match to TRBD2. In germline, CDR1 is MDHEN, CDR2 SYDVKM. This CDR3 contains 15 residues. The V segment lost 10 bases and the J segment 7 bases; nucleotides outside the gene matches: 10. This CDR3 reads CAIEPGLAGDGELFF. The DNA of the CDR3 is TGTGCCATCGAGCCGGGACTAGCGGGTGACGGGGAGCTGTTTTTT.

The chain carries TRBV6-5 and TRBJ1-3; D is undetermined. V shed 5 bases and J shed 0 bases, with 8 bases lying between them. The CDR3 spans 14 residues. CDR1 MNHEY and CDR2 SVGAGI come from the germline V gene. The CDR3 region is CASSRHRSGNTIYF. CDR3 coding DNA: TGTGCCAGCAGTCGTCACCGCTCTGGAAACACCATATATTTT.

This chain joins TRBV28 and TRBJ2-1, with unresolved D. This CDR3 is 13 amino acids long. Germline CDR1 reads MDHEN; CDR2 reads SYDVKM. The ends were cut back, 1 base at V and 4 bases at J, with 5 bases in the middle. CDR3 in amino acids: CASSLSRYNEQFF. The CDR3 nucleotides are TGTGCCAGCAGTTTATCCAGATACAATGAGCAGTTCTTC.

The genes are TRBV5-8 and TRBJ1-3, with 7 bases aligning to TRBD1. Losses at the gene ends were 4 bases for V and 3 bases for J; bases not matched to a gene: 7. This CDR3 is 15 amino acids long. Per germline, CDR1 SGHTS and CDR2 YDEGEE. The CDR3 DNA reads TGTGCCAGCAGCCCGGGACAGCTTCTTGGAAACACCATATATTTT. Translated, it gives CASSPGQLLGNTIYF. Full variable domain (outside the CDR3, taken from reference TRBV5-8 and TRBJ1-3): EAGVTQSPTHLIKTRGQQATLRCSPISGHTSVYWYQQALGLGLQFLLWYDEGEERNRGNFPPRFSGRQFPNYSSELNVNALELEDSALYLCASSPGQLLGNTIYFGEGSWLTVV.